This T cell receptor beta chain was captured in a study of shared clonotypes between healthy human individuals. Study-level information: A donor's plate count was three for CD4 naive and three for CD4 memory; CD8 naive had two and CD8 memory one.

In regard to this clone: The antigen is unknown.

Method: immunoSEQ multiplex PCR; TCRdb's copy keeps in-frame clones and lacks some. The table records about 2 million clones, about 95% of them present only once. Germline CDR1 is MNHNS and CDR2 is SASEGT. The CDR3 has 10 amino acids. V was pared by 9 bases and J by 5 bases, with 7 bases between. The study's findings and limits: Shared across a few donors were around 5% of the naive CD4 clonotypes. Non-shared clonotypes had lower generation probabilities than those shared by all four donors.

The naive CD8 fraction comprised CD45RO-negative cells positively selected for CCR7 and excluded terminally differentiated effector memory CD45RA+ cells. All donors were Caucasian adults living in Nashville, Tennessee. This TCR came from a man aged 18 to 30 in good health. Sequencing used naive CD8+ T cells sorted from blood. This chain connects TRBV6-1 to TRBJ1-1; unclear D gene. CDR3: CASAETEAFF. CDR3 nucleotide sequence: TGTGCCAGTGCGGAAACTGAAGCTTTCTTT.